Detailed here is one T cell receptor (beta chain). Its specificity is unknown. The entry originates in a study of Graves' ophthalmopathy and Graves' hyperthyroidism. On the study more broadly: Peripheral blood was collected at initial diagnosis, before any treatment. Study results and caveats: Also, most clonotypes expanded in the thyroid above 0.001 frequency appeared in blood.

Amplified TCR beta CDR3 regions were obtained using RNA transcripts as template. HTBI primers were used in a first-round RT-PCR, which preceded a second-round multiplex PCR. One entry per CDR3 protein, called by TCRdb with MiXCR from the multiplex PCR reads. The table records hundreds of thousands of distinct CDR3 sequences, 35% to 50% of them present only once. The receptor was derived from an adult man with Graves' ophthalmopathy. The sequencing input was peripheral blood.

The CDR3 sequence: CSYLAGAGEQYF. The CDR3 DNA reads as TGCAGCTATCTAGCGGGAGCAGGGGAGCAGTACTTC. The chain is built from TRBV29-1 and TRBJ2-7; 10 bases are shared with TRBD2. V was pared by 8 bases and J by 7 bases, with 8 bases of the junction left unmatched. The CDR3 is made up of 12 amino acids. Per the germline V gene, CDR1 is SQVTM and CDR2 is ANQGSEA.